Included here is one TCR beta chain sequence, with context. The data belong to a study of blood T cell repertoires in COVID-19. The wider study: Samples representing acute and convalescent COVID-19 were sourced from the United States, Italy and Spain.

Using immunoSEQ multiplex PCR, the repertoire was profiled, and TCRdb retains in-frame clones only, with some absent. The profile shows around 95,000 clones, 80% to 95% of them singletons. The CDR3 is 13 residues long. V lost 1 base and J 5 bases, leaving 8 bases between the germline ends. Looked up from germline, CDR1 is SGHDN and CDR2 is FVKESK. The gene calls are TRBV14 and TRBJ2-5; TRBD2 might be the D (5 bases). The sequence was obtained from a man aged 45-65 years with active COVID-19. The source material was peripheral blood. CDR3 DNA: TGTGCCAGCAGCCAAGTCCGCGGGGAGACCCAGTACTTC. This sequence encodes CASSQVRGETQYF.